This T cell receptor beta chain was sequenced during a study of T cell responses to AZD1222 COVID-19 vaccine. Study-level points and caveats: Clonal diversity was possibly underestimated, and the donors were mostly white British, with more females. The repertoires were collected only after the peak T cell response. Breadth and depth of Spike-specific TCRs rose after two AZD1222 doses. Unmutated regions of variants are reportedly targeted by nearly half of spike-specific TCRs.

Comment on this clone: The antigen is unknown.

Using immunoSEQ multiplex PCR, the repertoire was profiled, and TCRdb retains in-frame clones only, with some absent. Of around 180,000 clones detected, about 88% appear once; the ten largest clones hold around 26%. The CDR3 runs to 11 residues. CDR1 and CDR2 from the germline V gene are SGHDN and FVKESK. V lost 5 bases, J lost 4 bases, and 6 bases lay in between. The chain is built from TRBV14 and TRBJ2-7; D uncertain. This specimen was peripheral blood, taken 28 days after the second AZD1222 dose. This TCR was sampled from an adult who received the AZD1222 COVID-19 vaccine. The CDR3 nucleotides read TGTGCCAGCAGCTCAAATTACGAGCAGTACTTC. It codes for CASSSNYEQYF.